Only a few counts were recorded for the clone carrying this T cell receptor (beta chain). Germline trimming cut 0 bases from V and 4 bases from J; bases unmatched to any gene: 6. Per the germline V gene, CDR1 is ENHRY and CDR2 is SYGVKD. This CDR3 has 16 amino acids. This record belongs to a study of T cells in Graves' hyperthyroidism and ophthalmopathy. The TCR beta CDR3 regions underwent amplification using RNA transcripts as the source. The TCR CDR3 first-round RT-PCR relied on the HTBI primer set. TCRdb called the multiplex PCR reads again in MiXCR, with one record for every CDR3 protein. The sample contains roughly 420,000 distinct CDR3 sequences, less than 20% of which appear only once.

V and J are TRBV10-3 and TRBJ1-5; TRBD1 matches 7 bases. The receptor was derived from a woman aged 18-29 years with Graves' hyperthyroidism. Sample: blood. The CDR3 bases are TGTGCCATCAGTGAGTCGGGCCAGGGGGTAAATCAGCCCCAGCATTTT. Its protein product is CAISESGQGVNQPQHF.